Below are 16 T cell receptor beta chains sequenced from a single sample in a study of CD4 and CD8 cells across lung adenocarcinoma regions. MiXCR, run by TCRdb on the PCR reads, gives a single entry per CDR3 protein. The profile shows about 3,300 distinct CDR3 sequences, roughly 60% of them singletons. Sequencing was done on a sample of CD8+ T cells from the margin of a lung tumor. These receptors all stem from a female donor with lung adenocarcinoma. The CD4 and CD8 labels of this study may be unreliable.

The CDR3 DNA sequence: TGCGCGGGGAACGGGGGCCGAGACAAAGAGACCCAGTACTTC. As protein: CAGNGGRDKETQYF. The rearrangement uses TRBV10-1 and TRBJ2-5; D may correspond to TRBD1 or TRBD2 (6 bases each). This CDR3 region has 14 residues. Germline CDR1 and CDR2: WNHNN and SYGVQD (reference sequence).

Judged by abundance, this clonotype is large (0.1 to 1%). The chain's CDR3 is CASSEAEGGGNTIYF. Written as DNA, the CDR3 is TGTGCCAGCAGTGAAGCCGAAGGAGGTGGAAACACCATATATTTT. This chain joins TRBV6-1 and TRBJ1-3; the D is unclear. This CDR3 is 15 amino acids long. Trimming left V 0 bases short and J 3 bases short, with 9 bases between. Germline loops: CDR1 MNHNS, CDR2 SASEGT.

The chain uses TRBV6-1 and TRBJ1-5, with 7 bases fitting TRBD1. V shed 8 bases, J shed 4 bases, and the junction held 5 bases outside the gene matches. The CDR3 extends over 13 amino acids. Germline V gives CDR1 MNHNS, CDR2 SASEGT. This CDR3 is CASFPGGNQPQHF. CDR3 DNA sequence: TGTGCCAGCTTTCCAGGGGGAAATCAGCCCCAGCATTTT.

CDR3 in amino acids: CASIPGQGSNQPQHF. The DNA for the CDR3 is TGTGCCAGCATCCCGGGACAGGGGAGCAATCAGCCCCAGCATTTT. The V gene is TRBV6-1, the J gene TRBJ1-5, with 10 nucleotides matching TRBD1. The germline V gene encodes CDR1 MNHNS and CDR2 SASEGT. Trimming removed 7 bases from V and 1 base from J; junction bases left unmatched: 4. The CDR3 consists of 15 residues.

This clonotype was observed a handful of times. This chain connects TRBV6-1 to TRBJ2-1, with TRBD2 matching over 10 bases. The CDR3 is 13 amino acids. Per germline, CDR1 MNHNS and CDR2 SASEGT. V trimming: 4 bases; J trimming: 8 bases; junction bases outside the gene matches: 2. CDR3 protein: CASSALAGYEQFF. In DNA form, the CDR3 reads TGTGCCAGCAGTGCACTAGCGGGGTATGAGCAGTTCTTC.

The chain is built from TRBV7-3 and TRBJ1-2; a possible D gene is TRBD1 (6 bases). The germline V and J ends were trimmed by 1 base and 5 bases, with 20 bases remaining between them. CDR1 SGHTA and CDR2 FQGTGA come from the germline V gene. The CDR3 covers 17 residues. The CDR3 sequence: CASSLMDRGRGGYGYTF. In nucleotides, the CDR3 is TGTGCCAGCAGCTTAATGGACAGAGGACGAGGGGGGTATGGCTACACCTTC. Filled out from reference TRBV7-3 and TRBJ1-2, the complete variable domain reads GAGVSQTPSNKVTEKGKYVELRCDPISGHTALYWYRQSLGQGPEFLIYFQGTGAADDSGLPNDRFFAVRPEGSVSTLKIQRTERGDSAVYLCASSLMDRGRGGYGYTFGSGTRLTVV.

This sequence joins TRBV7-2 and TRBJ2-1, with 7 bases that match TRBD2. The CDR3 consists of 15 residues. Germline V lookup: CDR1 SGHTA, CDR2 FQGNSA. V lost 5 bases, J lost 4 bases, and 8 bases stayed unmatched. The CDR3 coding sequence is TGTGCCAGCAGCCTGGCGGGAGCCAGTTACAATGAGCAGTTCTTC. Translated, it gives CASSLAGASYNEQFF.

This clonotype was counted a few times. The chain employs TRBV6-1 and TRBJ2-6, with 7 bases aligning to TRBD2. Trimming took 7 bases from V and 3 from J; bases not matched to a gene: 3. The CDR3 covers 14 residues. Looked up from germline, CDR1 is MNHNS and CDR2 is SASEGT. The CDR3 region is CASTRGDGANVLTF. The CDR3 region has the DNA TGTGCCAGCACCCGGGGGGATGGGGCCAACGTCCTGACTTTC.

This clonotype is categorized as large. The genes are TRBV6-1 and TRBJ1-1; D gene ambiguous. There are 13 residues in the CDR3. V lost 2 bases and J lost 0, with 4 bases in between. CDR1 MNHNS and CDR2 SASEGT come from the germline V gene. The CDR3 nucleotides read TGTGCCAGCAGTGAACGGCTGAACACTGAAGCTTTCTTT. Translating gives CASSERLNTEAFF.

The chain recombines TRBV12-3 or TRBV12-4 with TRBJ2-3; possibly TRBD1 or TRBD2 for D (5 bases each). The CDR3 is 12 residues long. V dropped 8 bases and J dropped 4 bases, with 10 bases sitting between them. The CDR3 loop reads CASSRGADTQYF. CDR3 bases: TGTGCCAGCTCCCGGGGCGCAGATACGCAGTATTTT.

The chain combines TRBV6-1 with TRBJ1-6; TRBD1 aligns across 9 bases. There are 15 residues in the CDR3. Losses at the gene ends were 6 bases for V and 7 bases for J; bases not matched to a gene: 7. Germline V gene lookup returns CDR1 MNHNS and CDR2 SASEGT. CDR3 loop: CASSSTGTGNSPLHF. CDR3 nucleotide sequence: TGTGCCAGCAGCTCTACCGGGACAGGGAATTCACCCCTCCACTTT.

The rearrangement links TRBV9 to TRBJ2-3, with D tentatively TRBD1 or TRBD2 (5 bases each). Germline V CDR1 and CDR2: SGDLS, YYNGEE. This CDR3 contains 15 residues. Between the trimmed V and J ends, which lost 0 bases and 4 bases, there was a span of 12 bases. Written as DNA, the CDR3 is TGTGCCAGCAGCGTAGTAAGCATGGGGGCAGATACGCAGTATTTT. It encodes CASSVVSMGADTQYF. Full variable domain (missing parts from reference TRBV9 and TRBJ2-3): DSGVTQTPKHLITATGQRVTLRCSPRSGDLSVYWYQQSLDQGLQFLIQYYNGEERAKGNILERFSAQQFPDLHSELNLSSLELGDSALYFCASSVVSMGADTQYFGPGTRLTVL.

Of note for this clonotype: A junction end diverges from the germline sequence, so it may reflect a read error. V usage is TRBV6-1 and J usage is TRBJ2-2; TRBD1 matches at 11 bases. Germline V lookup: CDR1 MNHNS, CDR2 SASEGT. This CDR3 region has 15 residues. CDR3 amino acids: CASSRTGGASNEQFF. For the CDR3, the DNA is TGTGCCAGCAGTCGGACAGGGGGCGCCTCCAATGAGCAGTTCTTT.

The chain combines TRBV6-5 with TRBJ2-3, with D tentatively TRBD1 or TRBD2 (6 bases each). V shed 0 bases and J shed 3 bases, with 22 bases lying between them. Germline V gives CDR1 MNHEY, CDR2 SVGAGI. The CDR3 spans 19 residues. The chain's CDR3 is CASSYSRGAGVSKTDTQYF. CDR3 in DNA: TGTGCCAGCAGTTACTCGAGGGGGGCAGGTGTTTCGAAAACAGATACGCAGTATTTT.

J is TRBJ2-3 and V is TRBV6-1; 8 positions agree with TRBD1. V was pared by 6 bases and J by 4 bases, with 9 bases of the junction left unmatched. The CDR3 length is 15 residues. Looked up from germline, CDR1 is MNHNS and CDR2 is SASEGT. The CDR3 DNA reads TGTGCCAGCAGGACAGGGGACACACATTCAGATACGCAGTATTTT. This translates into CASRTGDTHSDTQYF.

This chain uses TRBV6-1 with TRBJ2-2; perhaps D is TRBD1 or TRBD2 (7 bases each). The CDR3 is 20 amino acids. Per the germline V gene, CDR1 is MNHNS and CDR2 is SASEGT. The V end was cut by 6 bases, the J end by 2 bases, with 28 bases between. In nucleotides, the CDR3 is TGTGCCAGCAGCGGGGGGCGAGGACCGGGACAGAGATTTAACACCGGGGAGCTGTTTTTT. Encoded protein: CASSGGRGPGQRFNTGELFF.